The entry that follows covers one TCR beta chain sequence. Profiling relied on immunoSEQ multiplex PCR, and the TCRdb table lists in-frame clones only, not all of them. The data hold under 25,000 clones, with 85% observed a single time. These data originate in a study of preoperative IRX-2 immunotherapy in early breast cancer. This sample's treatment: preoperative locoregional IRX-2 cytokine immunotherapy. This phase Ib study tested locoregional IRX-2 cytokine immunotherapy given before surgery. With 0 bases removed from V and 9 bases from J, the gap between germline ends came to 6 bases. The CDR3 covers 13 residues.

Sample: lymph node tissue, taken after IRX-2 immunotherapy. This clonotype was sampled from a human donor with breast cancer. This sequence joins TRBV6-7 and TRBJ1-6; TRBD1 might be the D (5 bases). TRBV6-7 is sorted into the ORF group, with uncertain function. CDR3 amino acids: CASSYSGPSPLHF. DNA for the CDR3: TGTGCCAGCAGTTACTCGGGGCCTTCACCCCTCCACTTT.